These 10 T cell receptor beta chains were all obtained from the same sample, sequenced in a study of Ad26.COV2.S vaccination and SARS-CoV-2 variants. Treatment defined: roughly 18 received Ad26.COV2.S at low or high dose, single or two shots; 5 received placebo; per-sample allocation not given. Day 63 after the first vaccine or placebo injection was the time point for sampling. Sequenced by immunoSEQ multiplex PCR; TCRdb stores in-frame clones only, minus some. The sample contains roughly 400,000 clones, approximately 92% of which appear only once. Specimen: peripheral blood, collected in a trial of Ad26.COV2.S vaccine versus placebo. The source of these receptors is a person between 18 and 60 years old who received the Ad26.COV2.S COVID-19 vaccine or a placebo.

This clone turned up a few times. V gene TRBV6-1 combines with J gene TRBJ2-3, with TRBD2 identical over 13 bases. The CDR3 spans 16 residues. V shed 4 bases and J 4 bases; nucleotides not matched to a gene: 5. Germline V gene data show CDR1 as MNHNS and CDR2 as SASEGT. CDR3 bases: TGTGCCAGCAGTGGGACTAGCGGGGGAGGGTCAGATACGCAGTATTTT. The encoded protein is CASSGTSGGGSDTQYF.

The rearrangement joins TRBV4-3 to TRBJ1-1, with unresolved D. The V gene lost 3 bases and the J gene lost 8 bases, with 16 bases spanning the gap. Germline assignment: CDR1 LGHNA and CDR2 YSLEER. There are 14 residues in the CDR3. The CDR3 DNA reads as TGCGCCAGCAGCCACCTAATGAGGAAAGCGGAAGCTTTCTTT. It specifies CASSHLMRKAEAFF.

This chain connects TRBV28 to TRBJ2-7, with 7 nucleotides matching TRBD1. The CDR3 sequence is 16 residues long. Trimming took 6 bases from V and 4 from J; bases not matched to a gene: 15. Germline CDR1 is MDHEN and CDR2 is SYDVKM. CDR3 sequence (DNA): TGTGCCAGCAGAACCAACCGGGACAGCTCTTCTTACGAGCAGTACTTC. This gives the protein CASRTNRDSSSYEQYF.

The chain joins TRBV29-1 to TRBJ2-6; TRBD1 aligns across 9 bases. CDR3 length equals 16 residues. The ends lost 7 bases at V and 1 base at J; junction bases unmatched: 8. The germline gives CDR1 SQVTM, CDR2 ANQGSEA. The CDR3 reads CSAEGQGRSGANVLTF. DNA for the CDR3: TGCAGCGCTGAGGGACAGGGAAGGTCTGGGGCCAACGTCCTGACTTTC.

This chain joins TRBV28 and TRBJ1-5; no clear D. The CDR3 has 14 amino acids. The V gene's germline CDR1 is MDHEN and CDR2 SYDVKM. V lost 1 base and J 4 bases, leaving 8 bases between the germline ends. Here the CDR3 reads CASSLFRGNQPQHF. CDR3 DNA sequence: TGTGCCAGCAGTTTATTCCGGGGAAATCAGCCCCAGCATTTT.

The chain combines TRBV24-1 with TRBJ2-2; D unresolved. This CDR3 is built from 16 residues. Trimming cost V 4 bases and J 2 bases, with 13 bases left between them. Germline CDR1 KGHDR, CDR2 SFDVKD. CDR3 bases: TGTGCCACCAGTGACCCGGACGGAAAAAACACCGGGGAGCTGTTTTTT. It codes for CATSDPDGKNTGELFF.

The rearrangement links TRBV6-5 to TRBJ2-7; D is unclear. The CDR3 runs 14 residues. Germline values: CDR1 MNHEY, CDR2 SVGAGI. V gave up 2 bases and J gave up 5 bases, with 13 bases separating them. In nucleotides, the CDR3 is TGTGCCAGCAGTTACGCGGTCGGTGGAGACGAGCAGTACTTC. Translation gives CASSYAVGGDEQYF.

The chain is built from TRBV5-1 and TRBJ1-4; 9 bases fit TRBD1. This CDR3 has 13 residues. The J segment lost 7 bases and the V segment lost 3 bases, leaving 1 base of the junction unmatched. Germline V lookup: CDR1 SGHRS, CDR2 YFSETQ. CDR3 nucleotide sequence: TGCGCCAGCAGCTGGGGACAGGGTGAAAAACTGTTTTTT. Translated: CASSWGQGEKLFF.

The chain recombines TRBV7-2 with TRBJ2-7; possibly TRBD2 for D (6 bases). Germline CDR1 is SGHTA and CDR2 is FQGNSA. V lost 0 bases to trimming and J lost 3 bases, with 12 bases between them. CDR3 size: 15 residues. The CDR3 DNA reads TGTGCCAGCAGCTTAGCGCTCGGGAGTCTCTACGAGCAGTACTTC. Translated: CASSLALGSLYEQYF.

Notes on this clone: The same CDR3 also results from other DNA sequences found in this sample. DNA of the CDR3: TGTGCCAGCAGCTTGGGGCAGGGGGTTTCCTACGAGCAGTACTTC. It translates to CASSLGQGVSYEQYF. V and J are TRBV5-4 and TRBJ2-7; 7 bases align to TRBD1. Losses at the gene ends were 0 bases for V and 1 base for J; bases not matched to a gene: 4. Germline V gene sequence: CDR1 SGHNT, CDR2 YYREEE (reference sequence). The CDR3 spans 15 residues.